This is a list of T cell receptor beta chains from one sample in a study of T cell changes during pregnancy in multiple sclerosis. The table came from immunoSEQ multiplex PCR; TCRdb's copy has only in-frame clones and leaves some out. Of 70,000 to 100,000 clones listed, over 85% are singletons. The source material was peripheral blood, sampled in the first trimester of pregnancy. These receptors were taken from a female donor with multiple sclerosis, enrolled in a pregnancy study. Both conserved end residues are part of each CDR3. A D gene is named only where the DNA matches it firmly. Size is omitted from some rows. Given values are once, few, many or a class for expanded clones.

.,TRBJ1-4,TRBV11-2,.,TGTGCCAGCAGCTTAGCCCAACTGGTGGGCGCAAATGAAAAACTGTTTTTT,CASSLAQLVGANEKLFF
TRBD1,TRBJ2-7,TRBV5-1,.,TGCGCCAGCACCGGGACAGGGGCCCACGAGCAGTACTTC,CASTGTGAHEQYF
.,TRBJ2-2,TRBV7-9,.,TGTGCCAGCAGCTTCAAGGGGTGGAACACCGGGGAGCTGTTTTTT,CASSFKGWNTGELFF
TRBD2,TRBJ2-1,TRBV5-4,.,TGTGCCAGCAGACCAACGGGAGGCCACTCCTACAATGAGCAGTTCTTC,CASRPTGGHSYNEQFF
TRBD1,TRBJ1-5,TRBV30,.,TGTGCCTGGAGTCCACAGGGGGCTAGGCAGCCCCAGCATTTT,CAWSPQGARQPQHF
.,TRBJ2-5,TRBV4-1,.,TGCGCCAGCAGCCGACCGGGTGAACAAGAGACCCAGTACTTC,CASSRPGEQETQYF
.,TRBJ1-3,TRBV19,.,TGTGCCAGTGGGGCAGCCTCTAGAGTCTCTGGAAACACCATATATTTT,CASGAASRVSGNTIYF
.,TRBJ2-7,TRBV6-1,once,TGTGCCAGCACGGCGCAGGAAAACTCCTACGAGCAGTACTTC,CASTAQENSYEQYF
TRBD2,TRBJ2-1,TRBV7-2,.,TGTGCCAGCACCCCGGGAGGGGGTACCTACAATGAGCAGTTCTTC,CASTPGGGTYNEQFF
TRBD1,TRBJ1-1,TRBV7-8,.,TGTGCCAGCAGCTTAGAAACTGAGACAGGGCCGACTCGTTGG,CASSLETETGPTRW
TRBD1,TRBJ1-2,TRBV2,.,TGTGCCAGCAGTGAAGGGACAGGGTTTGGCTACACCTTC,CASSEGTGFGYTF
.,TRBJ2-7,TRBV13,.,TGTGCCAGCAGCTTTCAGGGATCGTACGAGCAGTACTTC,CASSFQGSYEQYF
.,TRBJ1-5,TRBV15,once,TGTGCCTCCGGGGGAGGGAATCAGCCCCAGCATTTT,CASGGGNQPQHF
.,TRBJ2-2,TRBV4-3,.,TGCGCCAGCAGCCAGGCCTGGAACACCGGGGAGCTGTTTTTT,CASSQAWNTGELFF
TRBD2,TRBJ2-1,TRBV7-2,.,TGTGCCAGCAGCTTAGGACTAGCGGGGCCCAATGAGCAGTTCTTC,CASSLGLAGPNEQFF
TRBD1,TRBJ2-4,TRBV23-1,.,TGCGCCAGCAGTCAACATATCGGGACAGGGAAGAACATTCAGTACTTC,CASSQHIGTGKNIQYF